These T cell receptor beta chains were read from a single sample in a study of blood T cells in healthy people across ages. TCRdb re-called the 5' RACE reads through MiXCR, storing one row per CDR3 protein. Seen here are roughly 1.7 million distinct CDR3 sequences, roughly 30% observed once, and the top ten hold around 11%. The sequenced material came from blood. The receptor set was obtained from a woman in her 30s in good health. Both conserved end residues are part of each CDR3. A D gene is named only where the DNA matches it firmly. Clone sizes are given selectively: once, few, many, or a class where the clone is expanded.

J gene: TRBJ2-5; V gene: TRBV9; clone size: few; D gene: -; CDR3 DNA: TGTGCCAGCAGCGGTGGGACCGTAGGGAGTTGGGAGACCCAGTACTTC; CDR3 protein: CASSGGTVGSWETQYF
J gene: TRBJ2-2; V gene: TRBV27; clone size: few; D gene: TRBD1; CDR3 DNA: TGTGCCAGCAGTACGGGACAGGGGGCGGCCACCGGGGAGCTGTTTTTT; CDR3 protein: CASSTGQGAATGELFF
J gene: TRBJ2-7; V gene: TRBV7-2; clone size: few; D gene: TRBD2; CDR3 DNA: TGTGCCAGCAGCCAAACTAGCGGATCCTACTACGGGCAGTACTTC; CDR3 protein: CASSQTSGSYYGQYF
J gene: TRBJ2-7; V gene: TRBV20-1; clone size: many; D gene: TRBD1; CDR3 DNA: TGCAGTGCGAGCCGACCCTCCGGGACAGGCTACGAGCAGTACTTC; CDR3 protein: CSASRPSGTGYEQYF
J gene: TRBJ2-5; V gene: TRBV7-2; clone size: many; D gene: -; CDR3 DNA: TGTGCCAGCAGCTTAGTGGCCGGAGATGGGCCGATGGAGACCCAGTACTTC; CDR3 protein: CASSLVAGDGPMETQYF
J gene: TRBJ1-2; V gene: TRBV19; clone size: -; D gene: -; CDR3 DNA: TGTGCCAGTAGTACCGAGGGCCGGGGCTACACCTTC; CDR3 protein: CASSTEGRGYTF
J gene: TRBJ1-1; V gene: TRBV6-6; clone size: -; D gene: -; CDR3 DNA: TGTGCCAGCAGTTGGGGGGGGGACATGAACACTGAAGCTTTCTTT; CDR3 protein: CASSWGGDMNTEAFF
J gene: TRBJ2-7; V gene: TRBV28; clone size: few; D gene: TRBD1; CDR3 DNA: TGTGCCAGCAGTTTGGGGCTTGACAGGGGGGCTGTCTACGAGCAGTACTTC; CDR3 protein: CASSLGLDRGAVYEQYF
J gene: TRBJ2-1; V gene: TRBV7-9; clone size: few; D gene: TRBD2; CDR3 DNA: TGTGCCAGCAGCTTCGTAGGACTAGCGGGGGTATACAATGAGCAGTTCTTC; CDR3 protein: CASSFVGLAGVYNEQFF
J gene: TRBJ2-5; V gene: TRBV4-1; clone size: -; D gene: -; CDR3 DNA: TGCGCCAGCAGCCAAATTCCATGGTTGCGCGACCAAGAGACCCAGTACTTC; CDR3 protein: CASSQIPWLRDQETQYF
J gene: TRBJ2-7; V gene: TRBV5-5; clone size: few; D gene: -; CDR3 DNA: TGTGTCAGCAGCTCCTCGGTACAGGGAGACTACGAGCAGTACTTC; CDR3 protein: CVSSSSVQGDYEQYF
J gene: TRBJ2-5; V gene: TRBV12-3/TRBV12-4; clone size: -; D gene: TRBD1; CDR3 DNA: TGTGCCAGCAGCAACCAGGGGGCAGGCTACAATGAGCAGTACTTC; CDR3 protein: CASSNQGAGYNEQYF
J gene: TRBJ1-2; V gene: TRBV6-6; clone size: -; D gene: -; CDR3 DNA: TGTGCCAGCAGTTCCTCGGGTGATGGCTACACCTTC; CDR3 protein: CASSSSGDGYTF
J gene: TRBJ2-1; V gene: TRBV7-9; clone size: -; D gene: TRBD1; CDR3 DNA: TGTGCCAGCAGCTTAGCGCTAGGAGACAGGGTTTACAATGAGCAGTTCTTC; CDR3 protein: CASSLALGDRVYNEQFF
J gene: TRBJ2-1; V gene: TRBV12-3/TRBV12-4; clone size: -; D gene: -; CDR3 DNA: TGTGCCAGCAGCATAGTATATCGGGGCAATGAGCAGTTCTTC; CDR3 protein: CASSIVYRGNEQFF
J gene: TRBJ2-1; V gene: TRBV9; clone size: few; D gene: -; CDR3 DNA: TGTGCCAGCAGCGGGACGACTAGTGTCTTTGGGAATGAGCAGTTCTTC; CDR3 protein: CASSGTTSVFGNEQFF
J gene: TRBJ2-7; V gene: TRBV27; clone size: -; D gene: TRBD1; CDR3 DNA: TGTGCCAGCAGTCTTCGGCCCGGGACAGGGTACCACGAGCAGTACTTC; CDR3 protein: CASSLRPGTGYHEQYF
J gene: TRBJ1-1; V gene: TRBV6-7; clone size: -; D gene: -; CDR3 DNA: TGTGCCAGCAGTTACTCGACCCAGGGGACTGAAGCTTTCTTT; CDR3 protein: CASSYSTQGTEAFF
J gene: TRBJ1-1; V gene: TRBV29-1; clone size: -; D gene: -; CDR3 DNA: TGCAGCGCCTCCGCATCTCAGAACACTGAAGCTTTCTTT; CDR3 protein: CSASASQNTEAFF
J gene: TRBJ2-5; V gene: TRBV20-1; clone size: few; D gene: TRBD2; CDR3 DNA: TGCAGTGCCCCCAGCATTTGGCTAGCGGGGGGGAAGCGCGGGTACCAAGAGACCCAGTACTTC; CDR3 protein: CSAPSIWLAGGKRGYQETQYF
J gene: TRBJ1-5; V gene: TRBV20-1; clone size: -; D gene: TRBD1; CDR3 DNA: TGCAGTGCTAGGAGACAGGGGGCAGGCAATCAGCCCCAGCATTTT; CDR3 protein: CSARRQGAGNQPQHF
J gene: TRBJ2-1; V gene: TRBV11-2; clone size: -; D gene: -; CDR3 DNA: TGTGCCAGCAGCTTTTATCGGACCTATAGCTCCTACAATGAGCAGTTCTTC; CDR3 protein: CASSFYRTYSSYNEQFF
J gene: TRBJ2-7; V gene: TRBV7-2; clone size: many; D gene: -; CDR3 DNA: TGTGCCAGCAGCTTTTCCCCCAGACACGTCTCGGGCGAGCAGTACTTC; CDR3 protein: CASSFSPRHVSGEQYF
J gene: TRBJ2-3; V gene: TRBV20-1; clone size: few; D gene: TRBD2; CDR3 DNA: TGCAGTGCTAACCCGGGACTAGCGTCAAGCACAGATACGCAGTATTTT; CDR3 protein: CSANPGLASSTDTQYF
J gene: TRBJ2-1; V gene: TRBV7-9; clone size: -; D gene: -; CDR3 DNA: TGTGCCAGCAGCCATCAGGGGGGATCCTACAATGAGCAGTTCTTC; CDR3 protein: CASSHQGGSYNEQFF
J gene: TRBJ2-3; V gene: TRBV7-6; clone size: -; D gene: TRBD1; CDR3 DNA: TGTGCCAGCAGCTTTGGACAGGGGGGTCGGACTAGCACAGATACGCAGTATTTT; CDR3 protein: CASSFGQGGRTSTDTQYF
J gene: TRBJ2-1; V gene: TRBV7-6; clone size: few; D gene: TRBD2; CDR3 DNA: TGTGCCAGCAGCTTAGACGGACTAGTGAGTGAGCAGTTCTTC; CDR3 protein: CASSLDGLVSEQFF
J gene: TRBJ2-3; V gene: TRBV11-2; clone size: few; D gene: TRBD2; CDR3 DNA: TGTGCCAGCAGCTTGTGGGAGGGAGATACGCAGTATTTT; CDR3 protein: CASSLWEGDTQYF
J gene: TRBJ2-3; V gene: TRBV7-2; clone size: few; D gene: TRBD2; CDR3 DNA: TGTGCCAGCAGCTTATCGCCTAGCGGGGAGGCAGATACGCAGTATTTT; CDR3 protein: CASSLSPSGEADTQYF
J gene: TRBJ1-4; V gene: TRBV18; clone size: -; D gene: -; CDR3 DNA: TGTGCCAGCTCACCCGGGGCCGATGAACTGTTTTTT; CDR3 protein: CASSPGADELFF
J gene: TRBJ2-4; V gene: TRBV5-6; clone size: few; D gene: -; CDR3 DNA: TGTGCCAGCAGCTCTAACAGGGTTAAAGAGCAGTACTTC; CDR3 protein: CASSSNRVKEQYF
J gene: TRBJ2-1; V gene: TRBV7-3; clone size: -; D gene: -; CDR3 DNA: TGTGCCAGCAGGGATGCCCCGGGAGCCGCACAGTTCTTC; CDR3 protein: CASRDAPGAAQFF
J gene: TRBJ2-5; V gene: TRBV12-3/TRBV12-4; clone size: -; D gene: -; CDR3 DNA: TGTGCCAGCACTCCCTTTGACTCGGAGACCCAGTACTTC; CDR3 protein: CASTPFDSETQYF
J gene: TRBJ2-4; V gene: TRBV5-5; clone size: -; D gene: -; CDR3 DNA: TGTGCCAGCAGCTCCGGAGCGCACAGTCCCTCCTACGGGCAGTACTTC; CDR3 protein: CASSSGAHSPSYGQYF
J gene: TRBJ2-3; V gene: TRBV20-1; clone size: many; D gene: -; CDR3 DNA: TGCAGTGCTAGCACGGACTGGGGGACAGATACGCAGTATTTT; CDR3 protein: CSASTDWGTDTQYF
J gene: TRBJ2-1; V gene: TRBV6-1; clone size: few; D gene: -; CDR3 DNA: TGTGCCAGCAGTGAATGGGGAGACGGACACCCCCTATCCTACAATGAGCAGTTCTTC; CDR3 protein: CASSEWGDGHPLSYNEQFF
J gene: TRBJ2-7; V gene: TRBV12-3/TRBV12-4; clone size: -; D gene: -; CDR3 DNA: TGTGCCAGCAGTTTTGGGAGCGGAGGGGCGGGCGAGCAGTACTTC; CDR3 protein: CASSFGSGGAGEQYF
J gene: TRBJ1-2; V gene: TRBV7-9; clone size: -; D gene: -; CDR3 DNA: TGTGCCAGCAGCTTAGGCGACAGGAGCTATGGCTACACCTTC; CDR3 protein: CASSLGDRSYGYTF
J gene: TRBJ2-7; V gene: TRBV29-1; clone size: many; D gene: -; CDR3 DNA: TGCAGCGTACTACTCGGACGGAGCTACGAGCAGTACTTC; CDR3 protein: CSVLLGRSYEQYF
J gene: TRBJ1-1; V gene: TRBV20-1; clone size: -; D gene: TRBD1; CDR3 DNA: TGCAGTGCTAGTCGCGGACAGGGTATGGCTGAAGCTTTCTTT; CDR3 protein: CSASRGQGMAEAFF
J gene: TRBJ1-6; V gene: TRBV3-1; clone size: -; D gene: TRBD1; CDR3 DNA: TGTGCCAGCAGCTACTCTCCGGGACAGTCCGATAATTCACCCCTCCACTTT; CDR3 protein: CASSYSPGQSDNSPLHF
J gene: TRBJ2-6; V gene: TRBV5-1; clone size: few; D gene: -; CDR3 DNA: TGCGCCAGCAGCTTAACCACAGGGTCGGGGGCCAACGTCCTGACTTTC; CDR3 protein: CASSLTTGSGANVLTF
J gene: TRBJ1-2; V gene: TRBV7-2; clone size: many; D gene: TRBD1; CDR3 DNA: TGTGCCAGCAGCCGCGACAGGGGGTATGGCTACACCTTC; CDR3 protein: CASSRDRGYGYTF
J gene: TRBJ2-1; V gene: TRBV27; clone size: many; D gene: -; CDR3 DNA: TGTGCCAGCTCCAGCCACAATGAGCAGTTCTTC; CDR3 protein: CASSSHNEQFF
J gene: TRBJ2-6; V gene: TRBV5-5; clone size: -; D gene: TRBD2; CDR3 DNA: TGTGCCAGCAGCCTAGCGGGGATCTCTGGGGCCAACGTCCTGACTTTC; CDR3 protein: CASSLAGISGANVLTF
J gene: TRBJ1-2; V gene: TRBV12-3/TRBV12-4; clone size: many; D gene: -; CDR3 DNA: TGTGCCAGCAGTTTTTCCCGAGCTAACTATGGCTACACCTTC; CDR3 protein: CASSFSRANYGYTF
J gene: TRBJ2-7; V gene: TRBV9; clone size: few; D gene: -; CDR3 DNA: TGTGCCAGCAGCGTAGGGCCACAGCCGAACTCCTACGAGCAGTACTTC; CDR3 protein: CASSVGPQPNSYEQYF
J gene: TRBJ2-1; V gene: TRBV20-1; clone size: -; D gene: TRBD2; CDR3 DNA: TGCAGTGCTAGTGGACTAGCGGGGGCCTGGGGCGAGCAGTTCTTC; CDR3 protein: CSASGLAGAWGEQFF
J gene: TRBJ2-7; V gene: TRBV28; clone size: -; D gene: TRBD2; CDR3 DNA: TGTGCCAGCAGTTCCGCTCCCATACTAGCGGGACGATCCTACGAGCAGTACTTC; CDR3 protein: CASSSAPILAGRSYEQYF
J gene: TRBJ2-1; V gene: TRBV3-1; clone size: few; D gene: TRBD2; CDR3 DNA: TGTGCCAGCAGCAAAAGTTCGACTAGCGGGAACCCAGGGAATGAGCAGTTCTTC; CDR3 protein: CASSKSSTSGNPGNEQFF